These 2 T cell receptor beta chains originate from one sample sequenced in a study of T-cell memory formation after mild COVID-19. TCRdb re-derived calls from the 5' RACE reads in MiXCR, one entry per CDR3 protein. Of about 300,000 distinct CDR3 sequences listed, approximately 19% are singletons. The sample consisted of PBMCs or a T cell subset sorted from them (not recorded which). These receptors were collected from a man aged 18-30 years who had mild COVID-19 (a few samples of this study predate the infection). Cell type and time point are not known.

This chain joins TRBV6-5 and TRBJ1-5; D gene uncertain. There are 13 residues in the CDR3. Deletions cut 8 bases from V and 6 bases from J, with 14 bases between. The germline V gene has CDR1 MNHEY and CDR2 SVGAGI. CDR3 bases: TGTGCCAGCTGGAGAGGGAAGGGTCAGCCCCAGCATTTT. Encoded protein: CASWRGKGQPQHF.

This clonotype was observed a handful of times. CDR3: CAGSQGAGNQPQHF. The CDR3 bases are TGTGCCGGCTCCCAGGGGGCCGGCAATCAGCCCCAGCATTTT. The rearrangement uses TRBV28 and TRBJ1-5; 8 nucleotides agree with TRBD1. CDR1 is MDHEN and CDR2 is SYDVKM in the germline V gene. This CDR3 spans 14 amino acids. V gave up 11 bases and J gave up 2 bases; unmatched junction bases: 8.